Presented here are 26 T cell receptor beta chains from one specimen sequenced in a study of cytomegalovirus exposure and HLA in healthy donors (dated by TCRdb to about 2017). Library preparation used the immunoSEQ multiplex PCR assay. A mixture of 60 forward primers for TCR Vbeta segments and 13 reverse primers for TCR Jbeta segments was used in the multiplex PCR. Imported from immuneACCESS, the table was reduced by TCRdb to in-frame sequences with V and J called. These copies leave out some clones; in studies compared against another copy, an unresolved V gene accounts for under half, and the cause of the remainder is not known. Counted in this sample were under 150,000 clones; about 79% of them appeared once. In total, the top ten clones hold about 1.7% of the sample. Sample: PBMCs. These receptors were collected from a woman aged 25-40 years in good health and CMV-seronegative.

V and J are TRBV29-1 and TRBJ1-3, with 8 bases matching TRBD1. The germline gives CDR1 SQVTM, CDR2 ANQGSEA. The CDR3 totals 16 residues. The V gene end was trimmed by 3 bases and the J gene end by 3 bases; junction bases not matched to a gene: 10. The CDR3 coding sequence is TGCAGCGTTGATAGGCTTCAACAGGGGGGTGGAAACACCATATATTTT. As protein: CSVDRLQQGGGNTIYF.

The chain has TRBV29-1 and TRBJ2-1, with 10 bases aligning to TRBD1. The germline CDR1 and CDR2 sequences are SQVTM and ANQGSEA. V gave up 1 base and J gave up 4 bases; unmatched junction bases: 4. The CDR3 runs to 15 residues. CDR3: CSVEGDRGKYNEQFF. The CDR3 DNA follows: TGCAGCGTTGAAGGGGACAGGGGAAAATACAATGAGCAGTTCTTC.

The V call is TRBV19, the J call TRBJ1-1; 8 bases match TRBD1. Germline V gene sequence: CDR1 LNHDA, CDR2 SQIVND (reference sequence). The CDR3 length is 18 residues. V gave up 2 bases and J gave up 0 bases; unmatched junction bases: 11. CDR3 protein: CASSILGGTGGMNTEAFF. CDR3 bases: TGTGCCAGTAGTATACTCGGAGGGACAGGAGGTATGAACACTGAAGCTTTCTTT. The variable domain in full, with the rest retrieved from reference TRBV19 and TRBJ1-1, is DGGITQSPKYLFRKEGQNVTLSCEQNLNHDAMYWYRQDPGQGLRLIYYSQIVNDFQKGDIAEGYSVSREKKESFPLTVTSAQKNPTAFYLCASSILGGTGGMNTEAFFGQGTRLTVV.

About this clone: At one end the junction does not follow the germline gene, possibly because of a read error. V and J are TRBV7-7 and TRBJ2-2; no definite D call. The CDR3 has 14 amino acids. Per germline, CDR1 SSHAT and CDR2 FNYEAQ (reference sequence). In DNA, the CDR3 is TGTGCTAGCAGCTCCCACTATTACACCGGGGAGCTGTTTTTT. Translation gives CASSSHYYTGELFF.

The table lists this clone with a few counts. The chain recombines TRBV25-1 with TRBJ1-2; D is possibly TRBD1 (5 bases). The CDR3 loop spans 14 amino acids. Germline V gene sequence: CDR1 MGHDK, CDR2 SYGVNS. V was trimmed by 4 bases and J by 8 bases, leaving 17 bases between them. The DNA of the CDR3 is TGTGCCAGCAGTGCCCCCGGCAGGGCGGTAGGCTACACCTTC. Translation: CASSAPGRAVGYTF.

The chain uses TRBV27 and TRBJ2-1; 12 bases are a match to TRBD2. V shed 5 bases, J shed 10 bases, and the junction held 9 bases outside the gene matches. Germline CDR1 MNHEY, CDR2 SMNVEV (reference sequence). This CDR3 contains 15 residues. The CDR3 nucleotides are TGTGCCAGCAGTCCTAGCGGGGGGGTCCCCCGGGAGCAGTTCTTC. Translating gives CASSPSGGVPREQFF.

The gene calls are TRBV4-3 and TRBJ1-2, with 8 bases fitting TRBD1. V shed 1 base and J 8 bases; nucleotides not matched to a gene: 6. The CDR3 has 14 residues. Germline loops: CDR1 LGHNA, CDR2 YSLEER. CDR3 bases: TGCGCCAGCAGCCAAGGCGACAGGGGACGAGGCTACACCTTC. Its protein product is CASSQGDRGRGYTF.

This clone was seen just once. This chain uses TRBV7-9 with TRBJ1-1; the match to TRBD1 covers 7 bases. The CDR3 length is 17 residues. Trimming at V came to 5 bases and at J to 3 bases, leaving 15 bases not matched to a gene. The germline V gene encodes CDR1 SEHNR and CDR2 FQNEAQ (reference sequence). CDR3 protein: CASSTGTAKSVDTEAFF. The DNA for the CDR3 is TGTGCCAGCAGCACGGGGACAGCGAAGAGTGTAGACACTGAAGCTTTCTTT.

V is TRBV5-1 and J is TRBJ2-1, with D perhaps TRBD1 (6 bases). CDR1 and CDR2 (germline): SGHRS, YFSETQ. The V end lost 3 bases, the J end lost 8 bases, and 24 bases lay between the germline ends. The CDR3 is 17 amino acids. CDR3 residues: CASSSYGQSGLNDEQFF. CDR3 coding DNA: TGCGCCAGCAGCTCCTATGGACAGTCCGGCCTTAATGATGAGCAGTTCTTC.

This clone was seen just once. DNA for the CDR3: TGCAGCGTTGGAGTTAGCACAGATACGCAGTATTTT. Protein sequence: CSVGVSTDTQYF. The J gene is TRBJ2-3, the V gene TRBV29-1; D remains ambiguous. Trimming left V 4 bases short and J 0 bases short, with 5 bases between. The CDR3 loop spans 12 amino acids. The germline V gene has CDR1 SQVTM and CDR2 ANQGSEA.

V gene TRBV28 combines with J gene TRBJ1-2; TRBD1 aligns across 7 bases. J gave up 3 bases and V 6 bases, and 4 bases lay outside the gene matches. The germline V gene has CDR1 MDHEN and CDR2 SYDVKM. The CDR3 covers 13 residues. The CDR3 nucleotides are TGTGCCAGCAGCCGGGGGACAGACTATGGCTACACCTTC. This sequence encodes CASSRGTDYGYTF.

Only one count was recorded for this clone. The CDR3: CASSQGGMSNQPQHF. For the CDR3, the DNA is TGTGCCAGCAGCCAGGGAGGAATGAGCAATCAGCCCCAGCATTTT. The chain joins TRBV9 to TRBJ1-5; perhaps TRBD1 as D (5 bases). The V gene lost 4 bases and the J gene lost 1 base, with 12 bases spanning the gap. This CDR3 comprises 15 residues. Germline CDR1 SGDLS, CDR2 YYNGEE.

The V gene is TRBV15, the J gene TRBJ1-6; 7 nucleotides match TRBD1. This CDR3 region has 17 residues. The J segment lost 11 bases and the V segment lost 5 bases, leaving 18 bases of the junction unmatched. Germline loops: CDR1 LNHNV, CDR2 YYDKDF (reference sequence). Here the CDR3 reads CATSDDINRGFLTPLHF. In nucleotides, the CDR3 is TGTGCCACCAGCGACGATATCAACAGGGGATTCTTGACACCCCTCCACTTT.

V gene TRBV5-1 combines with J gene TRBJ1-2, with 9 positions matching TRBD1. Trimming cost V 4 bases and J 2 bases; bases outside gene matches: 9. There are 16 residues in the CDR3. Per the germline V gene, CDR1 is SGHRS and CDR2 is YFSETQ. CDR3 DNA: TGCGCCAGCAGCGTCTCCGGGACAGGGCAGAACTATGGCTACACCTTC. This gives the protein CASSVSGTGQNYGYTF.

V and J are TRBV7-2 and TRBJ1-1, with TRBD1 as a possible D gene (6 bases). The germline V gene encodes CDR1 SGHTA and CDR2 FQGNSA. This CDR3 region has 18 residues. Trimming shortened V by 1 base and J by 0 bases, and 18 bases separated the two germline ends. The CDR3 bases are TGTGCCAGCAGCTTAGGAAGAGGGGGGGGAGGTATGAACACTGAAGCTTTCTTT. Translating gives CASSLGRGGGGMNTEAFF.

The J gene is TRBJ2-7, the V gene TRBV7-9; 10 bases align to TRBD1. Germline assignment: CDR1 SEHNR and CDR2 FQNEAQ (reference sequence). The J segment lost 3 bases and the V segment lost 4 bases, leaving 3 bases of the junction unmatched. The CDR3 is 14 residues long. DNA of the CDR3: TGTGCCAGCAGCTCCCGGGACAGGGGCTACGAGCAGTACTTC. It codes for CASSSRDRGYEQYF.

The genes are TRBV7-3 and TRBJ2-3, with 9 bases fitting TRBD2. This CDR3 has 15 residues. The germline V gene has CDR1 SGHTA and CDR2 FQGTGA. Losses at the gene ends were 0 bases for V and 2 bases for J; bases not matched to a gene: 0. CDR3 sequence reads: CASSLTGLATDTQYF. CDR3 coding DNA: TGTGCCAGCAGCTTAACGGGACTAGCCACAGATACGCAGTATTTT.

This rearrangement joins TRBV27 to TRBJ1-2; 9 nucleotides line up with TRBD1. The CDR3 is 14 residues long. V gave up 0 bases and J gave up 5 bases; unmatched junction bases: 1. The germline V gene has CDR1 MNHEY and CDR2 SMNVEV (reference sequence). The CDR3 DNA reads TGTGCCAGCAGTTTATCCGGGACAGGGTATGGCTACACCTTC. Translation: CASSLSGTGYGYTF.

V usage is TRBV5-1 and J usage is TRBJ2-7, with 10 positions matching TRBD2. The ends lost 0 bases at V and 2 bases at J; junction bases unmatched: 2. CDR1 SGHRS and CDR2 YFSETQ come from the germline V gene. CDR3 length: 15 amino acids. For the CDR3, the DNA is TGCGCCAGCAGCTTGGAGAGCGGGGGGGCCTACGAGCAGTACTTC. It is translated as CASSLESGGAYEQYF.

The rearrangement joins TRBV6-6 to TRBJ1-1; TRBD1 might be the D (5 bases). Trimming took off 11 bases at V and 3 bases at J, with 13 bases between the two ends. The CDR3 is made up of 12 amino acids. Germline loops: CDR1 MNHNY, CDR2 SVGAGI (reference sequence). CDR3 residues: CAATWGDTEAFF. CDR3 DNA: TGTGCCGCGACATGGGGGGACACTGAAGCTTTCTTT.

The chain combines TRBV5-1 with TRBJ2-3; 10 nucleotides align to TRBD2. CDR1 is SGHRS and CDR2 is YFSETQ in the germline V gene. CDR3 length: 16 amino acids. Losses at the gene ends were 3 bases for V and 0 bases for J; bases not matched to a gene: 4. The CDR3 is CASSSTSGVSTDTQYF. CDR3 coding DNA: TGCGCCAGCAGCTCTACTAGCGGGGTTAGCACAGATACGCAGTATTTT.

This sequence joins TRBV30 and TRBJ1-1, with 7 bases fitting TRBD1. The germline V gene has CDR1 GTSNPN and CDR2 SVGIG (reference sequence). The ends lost 4 bases at V and 8 bases at J; junction bases unmatched: 7. The CDR3 covers 12 residues. CDR3 in DNA: TGTGCCTGGACCAATGGACAGGCGGAAGCTTTCTTT. Its translation is CAWTNGQAEAFF. Full variable domain (missing parts from reference TRBV30 and TRBJ1-1): SQTIHQWPATLVQPVGSPLSLECTVEGTSNPNLYWYRQAAGRGLQLLFYSVGIGQISSEVPQNLSASRPQDRQFILSSKKLLLSDSGFYLCAWTNGQAEAFFGQGTRLTVV.

This rearrangement joins TRBV6-5 to TRBJ2-2; 7 bases agree with TRBD1. Per germline, CDR1 MNHEY and CDR2 SVGAGI. V was clipped by 5 bases and J by 2 bases; unmatched bases: 5. This CDR3 is built from 15 residues. CDR3 in amino acids: CASSRQGVNTGELFF. The DNA for the CDR3 is TGTGCCAGCAGTAGACAGGGTGTTAACACCGGGGAGCTGTTTTTT.

This clone appeared once. V is TRBV2 and J is TRBJ1-5; D is undetermined. Trimming shortened V by 4 bases and J by 1 base, and 5 bases separated the two germline ends. CDR3 length: 13 amino acids. Germline values: CDR1 SNHLY, CDR2 FYNNEI. The CDR3 DNA is TGTGCCAGCAGTGTTCTGAGCAATCAGCCCCAGCATTTT. Translating gives CASSVLSNQPQHF. The variable domain in full, completed from reference TRBV2 and TRBJ1-5, reads EPEVTQTPSHQVTQMGQEVILRCVPISNHLYFYWYRQILGQKVEFLVSFYNNEISEKSEIFDDQFSVERPDGSNFTLKIRSTKLEDSAMYFCASSVLSNQPQHFGDGTRLSIL.

DNA of the CDR3: TGTGCCAGCAGGATGGGCCCCGGGGAGCTGTTTTTT. It yields the protein CASRMGPGELFF. The chain carries TRBV6-5 and TRBJ2-2; no clear D. Germline V gene sequence: CDR1 MNHEY, CDR2 SVGAGI. The V end lost 6 bases, the J end lost 6 bases, and 8 bases lay between the germline ends. The CDR3 totals 12 residues.

A single count supports this clone. This rearrangement joins TRBV4-3 to TRBJ1-4; D not certain. V was cut by 4 bases and J by 6 bases, with 9 bases left in between. From germline, CDR1 is LGHNA and CDR2 YSLEER. The CDR3 extends over 13 amino acids. CDR3 DNA sequence: TGCGCCAGCAGCCTCAAAGCCCATGAAAAACTGTTTTTT. Encoded protein: CASSLKAHEKLFF.